Listed below are T cell receptor beta chains from one sample, sequenced in a study of T cell responses to AZD1222 COVID-19 vaccine. Assay: immunoSEQ multiplex PCR; the TCRdb copy retains only in-frame clones and omits some. The sample lists 120,000 or so clones; roughly 88% were seen once. Here the sequenced sample was peripheral blood, taken 28 days after the second AZD1222 dose. The receptors here all came from an adult who received the AZD1222 COVID-19 vaccine. The CDR3 runs from the conserved cysteine through the conserved F or W. D genes are given only for firm matches. The listing skips clone size in some rows; elsewhere it reads once, few, many or a size class.

size,V,D,J,CDR3,DNA
.,TRBV11-2,.,TRBJ2-6,CASSLSGGPGANVLTF,TGTGCCAGCAGCTTATCGGGGGGCCCTGGGGCCAACGTCCTGACTTTC
.,TRBV4-1,TRBD1,TRBJ1-6,CASSHRGQGDSPLHF,TGCGCCAGCAGCCACCGCGGACAGGGCGATTCACCCCTCCACTTT
.,TRBV11-2,.,TRBJ1-1,CASSYRREYTEAFF,TGTGCCAGCAGCTACAGAAGGGAGTACACTGAAGCTTTCTTT
.,TRBV9,.,TRBJ1-2,CASSVTSLNYGYTF,TGTGCCAGCAGCGTGACGTCTCTTAACTATGGCTACACCTTC
.,TRBV5-1,.,TRBJ1-4,CASRSQGWTDEKLFF,TGCGCCAGCAGGTCACAGGGTTGGACTGATGAAAAACTGTTTTTT
.,TRBV28,.,TRBJ1-1,CASGTGADTEAFF,TGTGCCAGCGGGACCGGCGCGGACACTGAAGCTTTCTTT
.,TRBV12-3/TRBV12-4,.,TRBJ1-2,CASSLAVYGYTF,TGTGCCAGCAGTTTGGCAGTCTATGGCTACACCTTC
few,TRBV6-5,TRBD2,TRBJ2-3,CATMGGSGGTDTQYF,TGTGCCACCATGGGGGGGAGCGGGGGCACAGATACGCAGTATTTT
.,TRBV2,TRBD1,TRBJ1-1,CASSGQGSTEAFF,TGTGCCAGCAGCGGACAGGGGTCCACTGAAGCTTTCTTT
.,TRBV19,TRBD1,TRBJ1-1,CASSTPTGRGKEAFF,TGTGCCAGTAGTACCCCGACAGGGCGGGGGAAAGAAGCTTTCTTT
.,TRBV9,.,TRBJ2-3,CASSSNVGFIETTDTQYF,TGTGCCAGCAGCTCAAACGTAGGCTTCATAGAGACCACAGATACGCAGTATTTT
.,TRBV6-5,.,TRBJ1-3,CASKVQNSGNTIYF,TGTGCCAGCAAAGTTCAGAACTCTGGAAACACCATATATTTT
.,TRBV6-5,.,TRBJ2-7,CASSSPSRGYEQYF,TGTGCCAGCAGTTCCCCGTCACGGGGCTACGAGCAGTACTTC
.,TRBV6-1,.,TRBJ1-2,CASSEGAAFYGYTF,TGTGCCAGCAGTGAGGGGGCGGCGTTCTATGGCTACACCTTC
.,TRBV3-1/TRBV3-2,.,TRBJ2-7,CASHPGGKNGEQYF,TGTGCCAGCCACCCCGGCGGGAAAAATGGCGAGCAGTACTTC
.,TRBV14,.,TRBJ1-2,CASSQDSGTGYGYTF,TGTGCCAGCAGCCAAGACTCAGGGACGGGCTATGGCTACACCTTC
.,TRBV7-2,.,TRBJ1-4,CASSPRETTNEKLFF,TGTGCCAGCAGCCCACGGGAAACAACTAATGAAAAACTGTTTTTT
medium-sized,TRBV24-1,TRBD1,TRBJ2-2,CATSDTRGRIGELFF,TGTGCCACCAGTGATACCAGGGGGCGGATCGGGGAGCTGTTTTTT
.,TRBV5-1,.,TRBJ1-4,CASSVTGQTNEKLFF,TGCGCCAGCAGTGTCACGGGACAAACTAATGAAAAACTGTTTTTT
.,TRBV27,.,TRBJ2-7,CASSLLTPRSSYEQYF,TGTGCCAGCAGCCTGCTGACCCCCAGGAGCTCCTACGAGCAGTACTTC
few,TRBV2,.,TRBJ2-3,CASSARLGEGRVYF,TGTGCCAGCAGCGCACGCCTCGGAGAGGGACGCGTGTATTTT
.,TRBV19,.,TRBJ1-6,CASSTQAYPGTYNSPLHF,TGTGCCAGTAGTACCCAGGCCTACCCCGGGACCTATAATTCACCCCTCCACTTT
.,TRBV28,TRBD1,TRBJ2-7,CASSPHDREWEQYF,TGTGCCAGCAGTCCGCACGACAGGGAGTGGGAGCAGTACTTC
.,TRBV2,TRBD1,TRBJ1-6,CASSDRTGGGSPLHF,TGTGCCAGCAGTGACAGAACAGGGGGCGGCTCACCCCTCCACTTT
.,TRBV4-1,.,TRBJ1-2,CASSQERPYGYTF,TGCGCCAGCAGCCAAGAGCGTCCTTATGGCTACACCTTC
.,TRBV3-1/TRBV3-2,.,TRBJ1-1,CASSPAGQLAFF,TGTGCCAGCAGCCCAGCGGGCCAACTAGCTTTCTTT
.,TRBV7-2,.,TRBJ1-2,CASSASTVNYGYTF,TGTGCCAGCAGCGCCTCGACAGTTAACTATGGCTACACCTTC
.,TRBV27,TRBD2,TRBJ2-7,CASSSSGGAHEQYF,TGTGCCAGCAGTTCTAGCGGGGGGGCCCACGAGCAGTACTTC
.,TRBV7-9,.,TRBJ2-3,CASSLHSTDTQYF,TGTGCCAGCAGCTTACATAGCACAGATACGCAGTATTTT
.,TRBV30,TRBD1,TRBJ1-5,CAWSVAGGINQPQHF,TGTGCCTGGAGTGTTGCAGGGGGTATCAATCAGCCCCAGCATTTT
.,TRBV7-2,.,TRBJ2-1,CASSLDGGQGNEQFF,TGTGCCAGCAGCTTAGACGGGGGCCAGGGGAATGAGCAGTTCTTC
.,TRBV10-3,.,TRBJ1-3,CAISESGGLGSGNTIYF,TGTGCCATCAGTGAGTCCGGGGGCTTGGGCTCTGGAAACACCATATATTTT
.,TRBV21-1,.,TRBJ1-5,CASSKKGTWYQPQHF,TGTGCCAGCAGCAAAAAGGGGACTTGGTATCAGCCCCAGCATTTT
.,TRBV5-8,TRBD1,TRBJ2-3,CASRMGDSRTDTQYF,TGTGCCAGCCGCATGGGGGACAGCCGCACAGATACGCAGTATTTT
.,TRBV6-5,.,TRBJ1-2,CASSYQGLGGYTF,TGTGCCAGCAGTTATCAGGGATTAGGTGGCTACACCTTC
.,TRBV15,TRBD1,TRBJ1-3,CATSSAGTASSGNTIYF,TGTGCCACCAGCAGTGCCGGGACAGCAAGCTCTGGAAACACCATATATTTT
.,TRBV6-5,TRBD2,TRBJ2-2,CASSYTGRGSRELFF,TGTGCCAGCAGTTACACGGGGAGGGGCTCACGGGAGCTGTTTTTT
.,TRBV3-1/TRBV3-2,.,TRBJ1-3,CASSDREPAGNTIYF,TGTGCCAGCAGCGACCGGGAACCAGCTGGAAACACCATATATTTT
.,TRBV2,.,TRBJ1-4,CASSAQTATNEKLFF,TGTGCCAGCAGTGCCCAGACGGCAACTAATGAAAAACTGTTTTTT
.,TRBV28,TRBD1,TRBJ1-2,CASSPRTGAFNYGYTF,TGTGCCAGCAGCCCAAGGACAGGAGCCTTTAACTATGGCTACACCTTC
.,TRBV12-3/TRBV12-4,.,TRBJ1-1,CASSSRWQEAFF,TGTGCCAGCAGCTCCCGGTGGCAGGAAGCTTTCTTT
.,TRBV6-5,TRBD1,TRBJ1-6,CASSYRGQVLGSPLHF,TGTGCCAGCAGTTATAGGGGACAGGTCCTAGGTTCACCCCTCCACTTT
.,TRBV27,TRBD1,TRBJ1-6,CASSSGQAIFSPLHF,TGTGCCAGCAGTTCGGGACAGGCGATCTTTTCACCCCTCCACTTT
.,TRBV5-1,.,TRBJ1-3,CASSLEGGKNTIYF,TGCGCCAGCAGCTTGGAAGGCGGAAAAAACACCATATATTTT